This T cell receptor (beta chain) appears in the sequencing data of a study of shared T cell receptors in the human thymus. Per germline, CDR1 SGHKS and CDR2 YYEKEE (reference sequence). V shed 5 bases and J shed 1 base, with 10 bases lying between them. The CDR3 runs to 13 residues. Sequencing was performed with immunoSEQ multiplex PCR; in TCRdb, only in-frame clones are kept and a portion is missing. This sample has over 450,000 clones, with roughly 74% found just once. These data also featured in a second study, about human thymus T cells. That publication notes: Healthy Finnish infants undergoing corrective surgery for congenital heart defects provided the donor material. Thymus tissue for the work was resected from patients undergoing corrective heart surgery. Related research described strongly overlapping thymic repertoires in unrelated people.

The specimen was thymocytes. This clonotype originated in a boy in the first two years of life with a congenital heart defect. V gene TRBV5-5 combines with J gene TRBJ2-7, with D possibly TRBD1 on 6 matching bases. CDR3 bases: TGTGCCAGCAGTCTAGGACAGTCCTACGAGCAGTACTTC. It codes for CASSLGQSYEQYF.